The 6 T cell receptor beta chains below all came from one sample that was sequenced in a study of cytomegalovirus exposure and HLA in healthy donors (dated by TCRdb to 2016 to 2017). Libraries were constructed by the immunoSEQ multiplex PCR assay. For the multiplex PCR, a mixture combining 60 forward primers for TCR Vbeta segments and 13 reverse primers for TCR Jbeta segments was used. Held by TCRdb, this immuneACCESS table contains in-frame sequences only and omits some clones. Under half of the omission traces to an unresolved V gene where checked; the cause of the rest is unknown. In this sample the table shows about 160,000 clones, more than 80% of which occur a single time. 6.5% to 7.5% of the sample belongs to the ten largest clones. The sample taken for sequencing was PBMCs. The receptors shown here come from a woman aged 25 to 39 in good health and CMV-seropositive.

The rearrangement uses TRBV7-3 and TRBJ1-6, with D unclear. The V end was cut by 3 bases, the J end by 7 bases, with 7 bases between. Germline assignment: CDR1 SGHTA and CDR2 FQGTGA. The CDR3 extends over 13 amino acids. The CDR3 region has the DNA TGTGCCAGCAGCTTCATCACAAATTCACCCCTCCACTTT. Translating it yields CASSFITNSPLHF.

This chain links TRBV4-1 with TRBJ1-4; 9 nucleotides line up with TRBD1. Germline CDR1 and CDR2: MGHRA and YSYEKL. The CDR3 loop spans 16 amino acids. V trimming: 4 bases; J trimming: 5 bases; junction bases outside the gene matches: 8. CDR3 sequence (DNA): TGCGCCAGCAGCCCCCGAGGGACAGGGTCAAATGAAAAACTGTTTTTT. Translating it yields CASSPRGTGSNEKLFF.

The rearrangement uses TRBV4-3 and TRBJ2-3; the match to TRBD1 covers 7 bases. In germline, CDR1 is LGHNA, CDR2 YSLEER. With 3 bases clipped from V and 0 bases from J, the junction kept 3 bases outside the gene matches. The CDR3 contains 15 residues. Written as DNA, the CDR3 is TGCGCCAGCAGCCATAGGACAGGAAGCACAGATACGCAGTATTTT. It translates to CASSHRTGSTDTQYF.

This clone has more than one count but fewer than ten. The V call is TRBV7-8, the J call TRBJ1-2; D gene unclear. Per the germline V gene, CDR1 is SGHVS and CDR2 is FQNEAQ. This CDR3 is 12 amino acids long. V gave up 5 bases and J gave up 5 bases, with 9 bases separating them. This chain's CDR3 is CASSRLGYGYTF. The CDR3 bases are TGTGCCAGCAGCCGACTGGGTTATGGCTACACCTTC.

This clone is a singleton in its sample. The chain joins TRBV7-8 to TRBJ2-4, with D possibly matching TRBD2 (6 bases). The CDR3 runs to 14 residues. Germline CDR1 is SGHVS and CDR2 is FQNEAQ. Trimming left V 1 base short and J 6 bases short, with 10 bases between. The CDR3 nucleotides read TGTGCCAGCAGCTTAGGGTCAGCGGGAAACATTCAGTACTTC. Translation: CASSLGSAGNIQYF. The variable domain in full, completed from reference TRBV7-8 and TRBJ2-4, reads GAGVSQSPRYKVAKRGQDVALRCDPISGHVSLFWYQQALGQGPEFLTYFQNEAQLDKSGLPSDRFFAERPEGSVSTLKIQRTQQEDSAVYLCASSLGSAGNIQYFGAGTRLSVL.

The rearrangement links TRBV25-1 to TRBJ1-1; perhaps TRBD1 as D (5 bases). The CDR3 has 15 amino acids. Germline V CDR1 and CDR2: MGHDK, SYGVNS. Trimming removed 1 base at V and 5 bases at J, with 14 bases between. CDR3 in DNA: TGTGCCAGCAGTGAATTCACGCGGGGGGTAACTGAAGCTTTCTTT. Translated, it gives CASSEFTRGVTEAFF.